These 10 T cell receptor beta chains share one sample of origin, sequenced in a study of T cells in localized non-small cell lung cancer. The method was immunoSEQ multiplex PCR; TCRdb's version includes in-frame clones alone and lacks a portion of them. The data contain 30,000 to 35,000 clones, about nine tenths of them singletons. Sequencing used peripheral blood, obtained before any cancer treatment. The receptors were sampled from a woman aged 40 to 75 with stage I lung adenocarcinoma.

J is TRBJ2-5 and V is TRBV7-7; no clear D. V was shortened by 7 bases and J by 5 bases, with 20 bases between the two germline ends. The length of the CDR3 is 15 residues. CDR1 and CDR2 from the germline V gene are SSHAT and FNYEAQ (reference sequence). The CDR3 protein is CASTFSGSIGETQYF. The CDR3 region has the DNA TGTGCCAGCACCTTCTCTGGCTCGATCGGGGAGACCCAGTACTTC.

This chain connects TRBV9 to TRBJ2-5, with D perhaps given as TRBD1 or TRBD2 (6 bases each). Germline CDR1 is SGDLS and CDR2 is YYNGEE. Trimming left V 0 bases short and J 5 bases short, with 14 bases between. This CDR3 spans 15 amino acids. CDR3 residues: CASSVAGAARETQYF. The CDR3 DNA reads TGTGCCAGCAGCGTAGCGGGGGCTGCCCGGGAGACCCAGTACTTC.

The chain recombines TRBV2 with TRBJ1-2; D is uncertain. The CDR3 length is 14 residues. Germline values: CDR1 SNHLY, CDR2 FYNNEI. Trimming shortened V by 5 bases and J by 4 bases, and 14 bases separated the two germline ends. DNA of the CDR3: TGTGCCAGCAGTTCGGATGCTGTAGGCTATGGCTACACCTTC. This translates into CASSSDAVGYGYTF.

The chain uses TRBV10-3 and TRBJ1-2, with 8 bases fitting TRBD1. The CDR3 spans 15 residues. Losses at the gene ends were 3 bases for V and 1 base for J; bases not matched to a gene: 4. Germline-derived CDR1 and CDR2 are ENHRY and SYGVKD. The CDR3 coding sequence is TGTGCCATCAGTGACGCAGGGGGCTTTAACTATGGCTACACCTTC. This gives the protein CAISDAGGFNYGYTF.

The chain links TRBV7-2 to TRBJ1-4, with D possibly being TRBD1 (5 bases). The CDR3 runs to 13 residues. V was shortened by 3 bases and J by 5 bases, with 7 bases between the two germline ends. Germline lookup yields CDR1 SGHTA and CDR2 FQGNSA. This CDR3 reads CASSLGGNEKLFF. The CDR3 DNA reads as TGTGCCAGCAGCTTGGGGGGGAATGAAAAACTGTTTTTT.

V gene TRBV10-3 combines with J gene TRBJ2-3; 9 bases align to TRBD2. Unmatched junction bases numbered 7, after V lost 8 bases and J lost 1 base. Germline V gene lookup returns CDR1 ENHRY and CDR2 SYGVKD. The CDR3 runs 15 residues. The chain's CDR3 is CAIGVAGGGTDTQYF. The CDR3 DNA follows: TGTGCCATCGGTGTGGCGGGGGGGGGCACAGATACGCAGTATTTT.

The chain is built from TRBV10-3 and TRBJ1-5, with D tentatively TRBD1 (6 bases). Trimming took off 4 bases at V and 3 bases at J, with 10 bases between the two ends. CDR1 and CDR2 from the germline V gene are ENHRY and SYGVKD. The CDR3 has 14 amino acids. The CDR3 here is CAISGEGDNQPQHF. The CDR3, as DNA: TGTGCCATCAGTGGGGAGGGGGACAATCAGCCCCAGCATTTT.

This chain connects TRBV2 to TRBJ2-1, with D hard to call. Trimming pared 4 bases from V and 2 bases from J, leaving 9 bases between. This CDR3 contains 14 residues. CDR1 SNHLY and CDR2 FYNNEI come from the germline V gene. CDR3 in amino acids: CASSGLGTYNEQFF. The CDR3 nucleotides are TGTGCCAGCAGTGGCCTAGGTACCTACAATGAGCAGTTCTTC.

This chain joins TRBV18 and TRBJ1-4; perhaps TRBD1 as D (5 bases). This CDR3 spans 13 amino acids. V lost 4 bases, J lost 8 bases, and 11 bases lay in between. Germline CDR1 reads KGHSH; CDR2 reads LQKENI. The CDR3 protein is CASSRGREEKLFF. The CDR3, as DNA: TGTGCCAGCTCACGCGGCAGGGAAGAAAAACTGTTTTTT. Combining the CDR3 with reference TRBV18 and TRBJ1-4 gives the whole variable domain NAGVMQNPRHLVRRRGQEARLRCSPMKGHSHVYWYRQLPEEGLKFMVYLQKENIIDESGMPKERFSAEFPKEGPSILRIQQVVRGDSAAYFCASSRGREEKLFFGSGTQLSVL.

CDR3 sequence reads: CSVAGVAGELFF. CDR3 in DNA: TGCAGCGTGGCTGGAGTAGCCGGGGAGCTGTTTTTT. The chain links TRBV29-1 to TRBJ2-2; D gene ambiguous. Deletions cut 6 bases from V and 6 bases from J, with 11 bases between. Germline V gene data show CDR1 as SQVTM and CDR2 as ANQGSEA. This CDR3 contains 12 residues.